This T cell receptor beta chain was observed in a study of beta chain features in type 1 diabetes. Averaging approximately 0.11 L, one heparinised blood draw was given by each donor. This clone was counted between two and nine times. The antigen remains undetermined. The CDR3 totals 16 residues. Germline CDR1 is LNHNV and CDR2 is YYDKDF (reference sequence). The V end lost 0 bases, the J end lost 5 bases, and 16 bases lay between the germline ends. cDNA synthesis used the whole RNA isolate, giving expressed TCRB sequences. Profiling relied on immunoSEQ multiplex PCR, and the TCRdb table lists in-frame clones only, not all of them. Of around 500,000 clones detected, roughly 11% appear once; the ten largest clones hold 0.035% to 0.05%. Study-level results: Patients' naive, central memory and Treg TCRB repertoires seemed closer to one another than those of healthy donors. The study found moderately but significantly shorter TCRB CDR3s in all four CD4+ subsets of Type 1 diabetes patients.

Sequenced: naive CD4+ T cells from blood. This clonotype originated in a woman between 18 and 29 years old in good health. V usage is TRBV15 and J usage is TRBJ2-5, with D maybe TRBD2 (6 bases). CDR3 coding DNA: TGTGCCACCAGCAGAGATCATGGGGGAGGAGGGGAGACCCAGTACTTC. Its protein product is CATSRDHGGGGETQYF.